A single T cell receptor beta chain is shown here with its context. The clone's antigen remains unknown. Base-call qualities are not available, and no considerably larger clone is one nucleotide away. The healthy control group was made up of a few dozen blood donors, and the Finnish Red Cross blood service supplied their buffy coats. All TCR-sequenced material derived from peripheral blood: patient blood samples and healthy donor buffy coats. Peripheral blood mononuclear cells were isolated by Ficoll-Hypaque gradient centrifugation. For the healthy controls, CD4+ cells were obtained from buffy coats by magnetic purification. The Gentra Puregene Cell and Tissue kit was used to extract genomic DNA, and a Qubit 2.0 fluorometer was used to measure the amount of genomic DNA. The sample belongs to a study of STAT5B mutations in CD4+ large granular lymphocyte leukemia (dated by TCRdb to between 2020 and 2023). Background on the whole study: Among healthy controls, the CDR3 'QG' motif was associated with a particular HLA allele. Flow cytometry on FACSCanto II or FACSVerse showed that the purified fractions were more than 95% pure among lymphocytes. The study compared the TCRbeta repertoires of patients with CD4+ T-cell large granular lymphocyte leukemia against those of healthy blood donors.

The immunoSEQ assay at survey resolution was applied to genomic DNA for sequencing of TCRbeta rearrangements. The source study handled its data this way. In the TCR sequencing data, the smallest productive clonotype frequency that could be detected was 2.59 x 10-5. Only productive TCRbeta rearrangements, defined as complete and in-frame sequences, were included in the analyses. Clonality for each sample was calculated as Simpson clonality in the immunoSEQ Analyzer version 3.0. Clones were categorized by frequency as very rare, small, medium, large (1-20%) or hyperexpanded (>20%). Generation probabilities were estimated with OLGA 1.2.3, V-gene circos plots were made with VDJtools, specificities were searched in VDJdb, and CDR3 motifs were identified with GLIPH. Entries here come from immuneACCESS through TCRdb and include only in-frame sequences with V and J called. Some clones fail to appear in such tables; in the studies checked, an unresolved V gene covers under half of the shortfall, and the cause of the remainder is unknown. For V, J and clone size, that table is used; D and trimming come from the DNA. The sample table contains 30,000 to 35,000 clones; only one count was recorded for 75% to 85% of them. The ten largest account for 4.4% of the sample.

Clipping removes 5 bases from V and 3 bases from J, with 6 as the unmatched junction base count. The germline V gene gives CDR1 as LGHNA and CDR2 as YNFKEQ. Measured from the cysteine to the phenylalanine, the CDR3 is 14 residues long. Only the CDR3 DNA is retained, 42 bases long and in frame from the first base. General study outcomes and caveats: Enrichment of TRBV06-family usage was observed among the top patient clones (8/27) relative to healthy controls (2/35). Main leukemic clonotypes were private to each patient, although roughly 25% appeared at low frequency in other patients' non-leukemic repertoires. The data were not HLA-matched, and the relatively small sample size could explain the higher clonality seen in CD4+ compared with CD8+ T-LGLL. CD4-sorted patient repertoires appeared more clonal than healthy CD4+ repertoires, and this difference persisted after removing the putative leukemic clones.

The receptor was isolated from a human donor in good health. The sample was CD4+ T cells from blood buffy coats. The chain joins TRBV4-2 to TRBJ2-5; TRBD1 lines up with 7 middle nucleotides. The CDR3 reads CASSYGQAEETQYF. DNA sequence: TGTGCCAGCAGCTACGGACAGGCCGAAGAGACCCAGTACTTC.